This TCR beta chain was documented in a study of blood T cell repertoires in COVID-19. V was clipped by 6 bases and J by 7 bases, with 10 bases between them. The CDR3 runs 12 residues. Germline CDR1 MNHEY, CDR2 SVGEGT. Profiled with immunoSEQ multiplex PCR; TCRdb holds only in-frame clones, not every one. The data hold 80,000 or so clones, with approximately 81% observed a single time. This clone was found a few times. This TCR was sampled from a man at least 80 years old with acute or convalescent COVID-19. The V gene is TRBV6-2 or TRBV6-3, the J gene TRBJ1-5; D is undetermined. The sample comprised peripheral blood. The CDR3 DNA is TGTGCCAGCAGCGATCCTAACCAGCCCCAGCATTTT. Encoded protein: CASSDPNQPQHF.